This T cell receptor beta chain comes out of a study of radiotherapy plus CTLA-4 blockade in lung cancer. The assay was immunoSEQ multiplex PCR, and TCRdb's table has in-frame clones only and misses some. The table has about 90,000 clones, about four fifths seen once. The ends were cut back, 6 bases at V and 0 bases at J, with 14 bases in the middle. CDR3 size: 15 residues. The V gene's germline CDR1 is SNHLY and CDR2 FYNNEI. Ipilimumab-mediated CTLA-4 blockade plus focal radiation was given to patients having chemo-refractory metastatic non-small-cell lung cancer. The source material was peripheral blood, sampled from a patient treated with radiotherapy plus ipilimumab. This chain joins TRBV2 and TRBJ1-2; D might be TRBD1 (6 bases). This TCR came from a human donor with non-small cell lung cancer that progressed on radiotherapy plus ipilimumab. This chain's CDR3 is CASSRGRQANYGYTF. In DNA form, the CDR3 reads TGTGCCAGCAGCCGGGGGCGTCAAGCTAACTATGGCTACACCTTC.